Shown below are 2 T cell receptor beta chains from a single sample sequenced in a study of blood T cells in healthy people across ages. Combining a sample-barcoded 5' primer with a J-beta primer mix, a second PCR ran for roughly 6 to 11 cycles. MiXCR was run by TCRdb on the 5' RACE reads, yielding one entry per CDR3 protein. Of about 1,800,000 distinct CDR3 sequences listed, 25% to 30% are singletons. Specimen: blood. These receptors were obtained from a woman aged 25 to 39 in good health.

The rearrangement links TRBV28 to TRBJ2-6; D remains ambiguous. Germline V gives CDR1 MDHEN, CDR2 SYDVKM. This CDR3 has 17 residues. Trimming removed 2 bases at V and 0 bases at J, with 11 bases between. The CDR3 loop is CASSLAAAYSGANVLTF. The CDR3 nucleotides are TGTGCCAGCAGTTTAGCGGCAGCATACTCTGGGGCCAACGTCCTGACTTTC.

The V and J genes are TRBV24-1 and TRBJ2-5; D is ambiguous. The CDR3 spans 11 residues. CDR1 and CDR2 (germline): KGHDR, SFDVKD. The germline V and J ends were trimmed by 5 bases and 7 bases, with 7 bases remaining between them. This CDR3 is CATSGLGTQYF. CDR3 nucleotide sequence: TGTGCCACCAGTGGGTTAGGGACCCAGTACTTC.